The 10 T cell receptor beta chains below come from one sample, sequenced in a study of patients and donors after allogeneic stem cell transplantation. TCRdb processed the RT-PCR reads anew with MiXCR; each CDR3 protein has one entry. The sample has approximately 210,000 distinct CDR3 sequences; around two fifths are singletons. Specimen: blood, either unsorted or a sorted T cell fraction (not recorded which). The receptors stem from a human donor who was either an allogeneic HSCT recipient or a stem cell or donor lymphocyte infusion donor (not recorded which). It is not recorded whose cells these are; they may come from a transplant donor.

The chain carries TRBV9 and TRBJ2-7; a possible D gene is TRBD2 (6 bases). Trimming removed 0 bases from V and 5 bases from J, with 15 bases in between. The CDR3 is made up of 15 amino acids. CDR1 SGDLS and CDR2 YYNGEE come from the germline V gene. CDR3 in amino acids: CASSVGGEYHDEQYF. As DNA, the CDR3 is TGTGCCAGCAGCGTAGGCGGGGAGTACCACGACGAGCAGTACTTC.

This clonotype occurred a few times. The chain uses TRBV30 and TRBJ1-5, with 9 positions matching TRBD1. V lost 1 base and J lost 4; bases outside the gene matches: 5. Germline V lookup: CDR1 GTSNPN, CDR2 SVGIG (reference sequence). CDR3 length: 15 residues. The CDR3 spells CAWSADRGGNQPQHF. The CDR3 coding sequence is TGTGCCTGGAGTGCGGACAGGGGAGGAAATCAGCCCCAGCATTTT.

The gene calls are TRBV3-1 and TRBJ1-5, with D possibly TRBD1 on 5 matching bases. Trimming cost V 3 bases and J 0 bases, with 6 bases left between them. The CDR3 loop spans 14 amino acids. Looked up from germline, CDR1 is LGHDT and CDR2 is YNNKEL (reference sequence). CDR3 DNA: TGTGCCAGCAGCCAGACAGATAGCAATCAGCCCCAGCATTTT. Its protein is CASSQTDSNQPQHF.

In its sample, this clonotype was seen a few times. The rearrangement joins TRBV21-1 to TRBJ2-3; TRBD2 is the table's D call, not checked against the DNA. TRBV21-1 has pseudogene status. This CDR3 has 17 amino acids. The CDR3 bases are TGTGCCAGCAGCAAAGGTGGGACTAGCGGAAGCACAGATACGCAGTATTTT. Protein: CASSKGGTSGSTDTQYF.

The chain carries TRBV12-3 or TRBV12-4 and TRBJ2-7, with a weak D call TRBD2 (6 bases). The CDR3 is made up of 15 amino acids. The germline V and J ends were trimmed by 3 bases and 0 bases, with 12 bases remaining between them. CDR3 region: CASSFFGRSSYEQYF. The DNA for the CDR3 is TGTGCCAGCAGTTTTTTCGGGAGAAGCTCCTACGAGCAGTACTTC.

The V and J genes are TRBV6-5 and TRBJ2-7; D gene uncertain. Germline assignment: CDR1 MNHEY and CDR2 SVGAGI. The CDR3 spans 12 residues. Trimming pared 3 bases from V and 1 base from J, leaving 4 bases between. The CDR3 DNA follows: TGTGCCAGCAGTTATAAATCCTACGAGCAGTACTTC. Its protein is CASSYKSYEQYF.

The chain links TRBV7-9 to TRBJ2-1; unclear D gene. Germline V gene data show CDR1 as SEHNR and CDR2 as FQNEAQ (reference sequence). Trimming removed 3 bases at V and 8 bases at J, with 11 bases between. The CDR3 is 13 residues long. The CDR3 sequence is CASSFIPDDEQFF. Written as DNA, the CDR3 is TGTGCCAGCAGCTTTATCCCGGACGATGAGCAGTTCTTC.

In this sample, this clonotype turned up a few times. The V gene is TRBV5-1, the J gene TRBJ1-5; D not certain. The CDR3 loop spans 14 amino acids. The V gene lost 0 bases and the J gene lost 3 bases, with 7 bases spanning the gap. Germline-derived CDR1 and CDR2 are SGHRS and YFSETQ. The chain's CDR3 is CASSLGGLNQPQHF. CDR3 nucleotides: TGCGCCAGCAGCTTGGGCGGACTCAATCAGCCCCAGCATTTT.

The chain links TRBV7-9 to TRBJ2-3; TRBD2 matches at 10 bases. After removal of 6 bases from V and 1 base from J, the junction contained 10 bases not matched to a gene. The germline CDR1 and CDR2 sequences are SEHNR and FQNEAQ (reference sequence). CDR3 size: 17 residues. CDR3 coding DNA: TGTGCCAGCAGAGGTACTAGCGGGAATGAGGGCACAGATACGCAGTATTTT. It codes for CASRGTSGNEGTDTQYF.

This clonotype came up a few times. The rearrangement uses TRBV11-1 and TRBJ1-3; D perhaps matches TRBD1 (5 bases). Germline loops: CDR1 SGHAT, CDR2 FQDESV (reference sequence). V lost 4 bases to trimming and J lost 9 bases, with 13 bases between them. The CDR3 has 13 residues. The CDR3 region has the DNA TGTGCCAGCAGCTCCGTTCGGGACTTCACCATATATTTT. It specifies CASSSVRDFTIYF.